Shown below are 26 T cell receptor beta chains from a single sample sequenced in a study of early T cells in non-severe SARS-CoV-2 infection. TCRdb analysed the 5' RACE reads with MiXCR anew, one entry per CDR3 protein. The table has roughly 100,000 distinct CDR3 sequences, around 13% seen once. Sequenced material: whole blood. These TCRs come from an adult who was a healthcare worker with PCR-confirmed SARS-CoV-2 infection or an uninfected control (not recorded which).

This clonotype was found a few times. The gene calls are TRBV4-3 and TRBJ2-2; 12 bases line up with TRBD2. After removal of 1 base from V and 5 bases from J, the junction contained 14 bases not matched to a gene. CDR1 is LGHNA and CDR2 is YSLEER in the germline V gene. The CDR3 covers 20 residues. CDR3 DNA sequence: TGCGCCAGCAGCCAAGCCATCGGTGACCACCTAGCGGGAGGGACCGGGGAGCTGTTTTTT. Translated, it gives CASSQAIGDHLAGGTGELFF.

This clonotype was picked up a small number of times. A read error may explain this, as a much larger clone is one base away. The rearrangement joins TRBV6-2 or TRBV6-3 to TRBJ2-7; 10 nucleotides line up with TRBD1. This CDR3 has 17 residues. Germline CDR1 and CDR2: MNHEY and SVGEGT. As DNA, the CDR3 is TGTGCCAGCAGTTATCCGGATCTCCGGGACAGGGGCTACGAGCGGTACTTC. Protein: CASSYPDLRDRGYERYF.

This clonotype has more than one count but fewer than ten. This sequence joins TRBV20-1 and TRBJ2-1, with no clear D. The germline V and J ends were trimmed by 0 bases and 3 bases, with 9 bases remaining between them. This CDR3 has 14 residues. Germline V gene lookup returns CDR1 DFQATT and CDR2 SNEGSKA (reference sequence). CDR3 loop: CSARDFFDYNEQFF. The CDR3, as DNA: TGCAGTGCTAGAGATTTTTTTGACTACAATGAGCAGTTCTTC.

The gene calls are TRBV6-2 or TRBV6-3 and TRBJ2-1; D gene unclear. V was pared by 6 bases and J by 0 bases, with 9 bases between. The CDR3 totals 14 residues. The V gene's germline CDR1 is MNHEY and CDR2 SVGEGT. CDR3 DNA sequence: TGTGCCAGCAGCCTATCGGCCTCCTACAATGAGCAGTTCTTC. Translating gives CASSLSASYNEQFF.

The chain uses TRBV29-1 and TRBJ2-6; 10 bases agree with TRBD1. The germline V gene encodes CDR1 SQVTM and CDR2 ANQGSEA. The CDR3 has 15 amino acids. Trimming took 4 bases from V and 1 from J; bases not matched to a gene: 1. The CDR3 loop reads CSVGQGASGANVLTF. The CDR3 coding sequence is TGCAGCGTTGGACAGGGGGCGTCTGGGGCCAACGTCCTGACTTTC.

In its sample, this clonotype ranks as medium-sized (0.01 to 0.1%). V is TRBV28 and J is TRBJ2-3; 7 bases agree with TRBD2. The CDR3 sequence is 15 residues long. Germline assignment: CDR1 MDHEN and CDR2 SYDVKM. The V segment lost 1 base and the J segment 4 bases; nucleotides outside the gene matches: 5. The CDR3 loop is CASSLSGGSADTQYF. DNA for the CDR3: TGTGCCAGCAGTTTATCGGGGGGAAGTGCAGATACGCAGTATTTT.

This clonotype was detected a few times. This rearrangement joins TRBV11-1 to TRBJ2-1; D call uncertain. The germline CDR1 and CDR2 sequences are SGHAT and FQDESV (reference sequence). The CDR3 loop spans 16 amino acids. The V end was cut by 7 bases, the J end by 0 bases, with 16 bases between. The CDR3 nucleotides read TGTGCCAGCACCTCGACTGCAATGAGCTCCTACAATGAGCAGTTCTTC. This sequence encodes CASTSTAMSSYNEQFF.

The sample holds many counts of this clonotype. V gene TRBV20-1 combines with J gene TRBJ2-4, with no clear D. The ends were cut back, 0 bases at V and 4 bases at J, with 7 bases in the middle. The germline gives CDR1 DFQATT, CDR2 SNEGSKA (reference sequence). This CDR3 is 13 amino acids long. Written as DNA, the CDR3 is TGCAGTGCTAGAGACCATCCGAAAAACATTCAGTACTTC. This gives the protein CSARDHPKNIQYF.

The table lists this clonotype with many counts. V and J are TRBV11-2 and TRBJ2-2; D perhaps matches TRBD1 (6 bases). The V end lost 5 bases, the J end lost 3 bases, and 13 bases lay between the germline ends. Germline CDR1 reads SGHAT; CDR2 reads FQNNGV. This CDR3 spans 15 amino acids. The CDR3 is CASSQGQLHTGELFF. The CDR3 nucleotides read TGTGCCAGCAGCCAAGGACAGTTACACACCGGGGAGCTGTTTTTT.

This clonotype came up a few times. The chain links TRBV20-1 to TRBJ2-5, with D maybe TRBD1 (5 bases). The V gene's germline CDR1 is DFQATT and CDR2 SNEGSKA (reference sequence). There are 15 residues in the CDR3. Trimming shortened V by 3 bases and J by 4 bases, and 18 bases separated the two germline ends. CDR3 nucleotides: TGCAGTGCTAGTTGGGGCAGCCCGTTTCGAGAGACCCAGTACTTC. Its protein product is CSASWGSPFRETQYF.

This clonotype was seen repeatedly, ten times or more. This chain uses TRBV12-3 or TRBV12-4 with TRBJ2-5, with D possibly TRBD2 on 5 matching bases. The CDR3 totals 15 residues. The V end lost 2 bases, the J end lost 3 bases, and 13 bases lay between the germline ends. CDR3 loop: CASSLSSSPKETQYF. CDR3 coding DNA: TGTGCCAGCAGTTTAAGCTCTAGCCCGAAAGAGACCCAGTACTTC.

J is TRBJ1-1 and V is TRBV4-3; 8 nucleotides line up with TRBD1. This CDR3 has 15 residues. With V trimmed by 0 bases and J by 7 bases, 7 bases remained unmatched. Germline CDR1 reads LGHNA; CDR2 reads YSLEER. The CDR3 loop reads CASSQDHRGFNEAFF. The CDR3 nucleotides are TGCGCCAGCAGCCAAGATCACAGGGGGTTTAATGAAGCTTTCTTT.

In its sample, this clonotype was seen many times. The chain's CDR3 is CASTSGRTDTQYF. The CDR3 nucleotides are TGTGCCAGCACTAGCGGGAGGACAGATACGCAGTATTTT. The rearrangement uses TRBV9 and TRBJ2-3; TRBD2 matches at 11 bases. In germline, CDR1 is SGDLS, CDR2 YYNGEE. The CDR3 is 13 residues long. The trim removed 6 bases at V and 3 bases at J, leaving 0 bases unmatched.

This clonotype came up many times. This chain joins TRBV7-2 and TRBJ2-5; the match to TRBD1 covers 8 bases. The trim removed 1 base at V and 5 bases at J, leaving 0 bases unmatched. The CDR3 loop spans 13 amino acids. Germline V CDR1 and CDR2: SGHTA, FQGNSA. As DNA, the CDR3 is TGTGCCAGCAGCTTAGACAGGGGGGAGACCCAGTACTTC. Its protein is CASSLDRGETQYF.

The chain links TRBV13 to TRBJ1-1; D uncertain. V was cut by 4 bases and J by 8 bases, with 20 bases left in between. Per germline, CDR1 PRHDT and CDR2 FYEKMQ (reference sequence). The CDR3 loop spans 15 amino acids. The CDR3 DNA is TGTGCCAGCAGCTCAAGCGGGTACCCATATCCCGAAGCTTTCTTT. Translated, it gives CASSSSGYPYPEAFF.

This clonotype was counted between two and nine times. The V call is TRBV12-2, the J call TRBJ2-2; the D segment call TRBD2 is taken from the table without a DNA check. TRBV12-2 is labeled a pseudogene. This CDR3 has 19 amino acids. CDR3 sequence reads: CASRPTIRTSGRDTGELFF. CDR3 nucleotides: TGTGCAAGTCGCCCTACCATCCGGACTAGCGGGAGGGACACCGGGGAGCTGTTTTTT.

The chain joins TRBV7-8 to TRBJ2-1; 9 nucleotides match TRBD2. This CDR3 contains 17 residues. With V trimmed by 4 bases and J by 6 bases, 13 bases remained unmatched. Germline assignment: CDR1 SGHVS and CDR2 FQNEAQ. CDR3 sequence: CASSYTGLLAGRNEQFF. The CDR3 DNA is TGTGCCAGCAGCTACACAGGGTTGCTAGCGGGACGCAATGAGCAGTTCTTC.

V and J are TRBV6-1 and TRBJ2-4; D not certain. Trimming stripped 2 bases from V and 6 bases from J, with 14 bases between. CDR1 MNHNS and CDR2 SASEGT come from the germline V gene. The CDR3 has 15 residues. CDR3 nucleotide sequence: TGTGCCAGCAGTGAACGTCATTTTGGCCCAAACATTCAGTACTTC. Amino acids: CASSERHFGPNIQYF.

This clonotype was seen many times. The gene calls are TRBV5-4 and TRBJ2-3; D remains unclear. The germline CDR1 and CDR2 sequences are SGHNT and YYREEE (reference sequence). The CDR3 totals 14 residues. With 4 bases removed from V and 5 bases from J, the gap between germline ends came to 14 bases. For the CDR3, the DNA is TGTGCCAGCAGCCCTCAGCCCCGAGTAGATACGCAGTATTTT. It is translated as CASSPQPRVDTQYF.

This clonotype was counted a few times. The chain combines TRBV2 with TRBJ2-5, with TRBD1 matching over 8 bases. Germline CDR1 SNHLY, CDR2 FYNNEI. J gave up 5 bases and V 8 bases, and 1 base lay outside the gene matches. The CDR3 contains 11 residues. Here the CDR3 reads CASQGAETQYF. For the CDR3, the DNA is TGTGCCAGCCAGGGGGCGGAGACCCAGTACTTC. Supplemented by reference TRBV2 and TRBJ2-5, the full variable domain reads EPEVTQTPSHQVTQMGQEVILRCVPISNHLYFYWYRQILGQKVEFLVSFYNNEISEKSEIFDDQFSVERPDGSNFTLKIRSTKLEDSAMYFCASQGAETQYFGPGTRLLVL.

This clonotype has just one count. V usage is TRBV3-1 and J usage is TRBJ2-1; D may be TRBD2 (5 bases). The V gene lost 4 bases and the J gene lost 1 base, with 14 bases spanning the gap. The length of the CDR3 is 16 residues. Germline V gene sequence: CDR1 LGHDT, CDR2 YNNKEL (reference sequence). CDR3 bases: TGTGCCAGCAGCCCTCAAAGAGCGGCTTCCTACAATGAGCAGTTCTTC. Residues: CASSPQRAASYNEQFF.

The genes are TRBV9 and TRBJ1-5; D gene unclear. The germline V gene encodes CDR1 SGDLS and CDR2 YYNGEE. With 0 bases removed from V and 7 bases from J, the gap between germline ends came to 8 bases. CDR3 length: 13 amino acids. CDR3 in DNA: TGTGCCAGCAGCGTAGGGATGGACCAGCCCCAGCATTTT. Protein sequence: CASSVGMDQPQHF.

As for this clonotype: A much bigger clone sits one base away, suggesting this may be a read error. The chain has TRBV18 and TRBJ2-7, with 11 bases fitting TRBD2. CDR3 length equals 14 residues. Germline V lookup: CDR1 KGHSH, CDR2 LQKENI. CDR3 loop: CVSSPILAGDEQYF. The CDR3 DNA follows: TGTGTCAGCTCACCGATACTAGCGGGAGACGAGCAGTACTTC.

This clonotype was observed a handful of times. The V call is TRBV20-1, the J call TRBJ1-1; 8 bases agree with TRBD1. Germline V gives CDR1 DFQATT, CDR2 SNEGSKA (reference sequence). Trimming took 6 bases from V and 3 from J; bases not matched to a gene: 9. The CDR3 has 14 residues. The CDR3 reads CSARDRLGHTEAFF. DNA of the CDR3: TGCAGTGCAAGGGACAGGTTGGGCCACACTGAAGCTTTCTTT.

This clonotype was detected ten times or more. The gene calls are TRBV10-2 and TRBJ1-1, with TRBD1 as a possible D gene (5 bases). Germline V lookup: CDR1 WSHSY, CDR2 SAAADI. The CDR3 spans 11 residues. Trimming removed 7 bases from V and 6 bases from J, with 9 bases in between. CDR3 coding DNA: TGCGCCAGCACAGGGATCGCTGAAGCTTTCTTT. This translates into CASTGIAEAFF.

For the CDR3, the DNA is TGTGCCAGCAGTGAAGGTCGGGGACTAGCGGTTTACGAGCAGTACTTC. This codes for CASSEGRGLAVYEQYF. J is TRBJ2-7 and V is TRBV6-1; TRBD2 matches at 11 bases. CDR1 and CDR2 (germline): MNHNS, SASEGT. The length of the CDR3 is 16 residues. Losses at the gene ends were 1 base for V and 4 bases for J; bases not matched to a gene: 6.